A selection of T cell receptor beta chains follows, all from one sample in a study of CD8 T cells in ankylosing spondylitis. MiXCR, run by TCRdb on the 5' RACE reads, gives a single entry per CDR3 protein. The profile shows 340,000 or so distinct CDR3 sequences, 14% to 15% of them singletons. Sequencing used blood, either unsorted or a sorted T cell fraction (not recorded which). Source of these receptors: a male donor with ankylosing spondylitis or in good health (not recorded which). Each CDR3 is given with its conserved first and last residue.

>TRBJ2-3|TRBV24-1
CATSDGPAAGSPTDTQYF
>TRBJ2-2|TRBV29-1
CSVDRDATGELFF
>TRBJ1-6|TRBV5-1
CASRGNLGDSPLHF
>TRBJ2-3|TRBV4-1
CASSGRLAAAVDTQYF
>TRBJ1-1|TRBV5-1
CASSPRPVVNTEAFF
>TRBJ2-5|TRBV5-1
CASSDRDRGKETQYF
>TRBJ1-5|TRBV29-1
CSVTGGNEPQHF
>TRBJ2-1|TRBV5-1
CASSSTAYNEQFF
>TRBJ1-4|TRBV14
CASSQGPLSLLFF
>TRBJ2-5|TRBV12-3/TRBV12-4
CAGCAGTGVFQETQYF
>TRBJ1-1|TRBV21-1
CATTGPGGPEAFF
>TRBJ1-2|TRBV9
CASRRDRGPGYTF
>TRBJ2-3|TRBV5-1
CASSRARGQGGDTQYF
>TRBJ1-4|TRBV4-2
CASSQGSKLFF
>TRBJ2-7|TRBV10-3
CAISDGTQTYEQYF
>TRBJ2-7|TRBV3-1
CASSQGRLAGPYEQYF
>TRBJ2-7|TRBV11-2
CASSLETQRQYF
>TRBJ1-2|TRBV20-1
CSARKGPNYGYTF
>TRBJ2-3|TRBV27
CASCPTPFSGRDTQYF
>TRBJ1-1|TRBV5-6
CASSLTGTGLNTEAFF
>TRBJ2-1|TRBV3-1
CASSQELLAGVGEQFF
>TRBJ2-7|TRBV5-4
CASSFSLAGGEQYF
>TRBJ2-1|TRBV2
CASSVAASYNEQFF
>TRBJ2-6|TRBV11-1
CASSTGQASSIFSGANVLTF
>TRBJ2-3|TRBV3-1
CASSQGLAGGRDTQYF
>TRBJ2-7|TRBV20-1
CSAPLAGAAGFNYEQYF
>TRBJ2-1|TRBV27
CASKRAPAGNEQFF
>TRBJ2-5|TRBV7-9
CASSRQRGSMIQETQYF
>TRBJ2-1|TRBV5-1
CASSLAADLVNEQFF
>TRBJ1-2|TRBV5-1
CASSLDPGQGAPAF
>TRBJ2-5|TRBV10-3
CAISLRDLETQYF
>TRBJ2-1|TRBV12-3/TRBV12-4
CASSFSLAGVGHEQFF
>TRBJ1-1|TRBV7-8
CASSLGSGTGGRAFF
>TRBJ2-2|TRBV18
CASSPKTPGELFF
>TRBJ2-1|TRBV28
CASSPAGQNNEQFF
>TRBJ2-5|TRBV14
CASSQTIGERPSQYF
>TRBJ1-6|TRBV10-3
CAISDRGGGNSPLHF
>TRBJ1-4|TRBV5-1
CASSRAGTVNEKLFF
>TRBJ1-1|TRBV4-1
CASSQAGQMNTEAFF